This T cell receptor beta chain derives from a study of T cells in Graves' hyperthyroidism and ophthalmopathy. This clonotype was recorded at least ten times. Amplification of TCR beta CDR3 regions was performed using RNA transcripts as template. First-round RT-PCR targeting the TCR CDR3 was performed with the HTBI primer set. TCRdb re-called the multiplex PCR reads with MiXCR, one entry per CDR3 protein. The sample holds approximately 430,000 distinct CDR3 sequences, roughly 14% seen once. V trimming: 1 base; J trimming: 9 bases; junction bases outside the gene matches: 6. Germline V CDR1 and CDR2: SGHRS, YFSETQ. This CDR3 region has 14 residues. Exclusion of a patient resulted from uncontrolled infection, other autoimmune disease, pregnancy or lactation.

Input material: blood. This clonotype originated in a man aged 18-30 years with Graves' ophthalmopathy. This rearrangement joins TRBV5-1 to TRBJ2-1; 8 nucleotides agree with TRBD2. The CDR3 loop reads CASSLTGGEGEQFF. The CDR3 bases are TGCGCCAGCAGCTTGACGGGAGGGGAGGGTGAGCAGTTCTTC.